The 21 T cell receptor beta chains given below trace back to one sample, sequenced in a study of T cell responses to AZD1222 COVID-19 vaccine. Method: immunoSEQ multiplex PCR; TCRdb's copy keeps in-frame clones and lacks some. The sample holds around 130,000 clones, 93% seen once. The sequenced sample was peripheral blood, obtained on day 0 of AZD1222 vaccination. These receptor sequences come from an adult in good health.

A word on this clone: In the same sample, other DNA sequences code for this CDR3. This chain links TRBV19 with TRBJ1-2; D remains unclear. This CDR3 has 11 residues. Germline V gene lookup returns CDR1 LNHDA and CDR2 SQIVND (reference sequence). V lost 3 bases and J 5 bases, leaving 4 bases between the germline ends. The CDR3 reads CASSIGYGYTF. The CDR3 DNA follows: TGTGCCAGTAGTATCGGATATGGCTACACCTTC.

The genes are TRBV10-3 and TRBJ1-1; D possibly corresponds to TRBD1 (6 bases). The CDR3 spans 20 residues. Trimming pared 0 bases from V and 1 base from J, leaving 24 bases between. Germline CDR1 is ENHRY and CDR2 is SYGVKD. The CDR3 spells CAISESSWGLNRVRNTEAFF. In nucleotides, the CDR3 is TGTGCCATCAGTGAGTCGAGTTGGGGTTTAAACAGGGTGAGGAACACTGAAGCTTTCTTT.

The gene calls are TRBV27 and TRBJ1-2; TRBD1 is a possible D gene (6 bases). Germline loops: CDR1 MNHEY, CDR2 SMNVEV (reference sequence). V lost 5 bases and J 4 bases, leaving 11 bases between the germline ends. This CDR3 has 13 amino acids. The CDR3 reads CASSTGQFYGYTF. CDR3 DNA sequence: TGTGCCAGCAGTACCGGACAGTTCTATGGCTACACCTTC.

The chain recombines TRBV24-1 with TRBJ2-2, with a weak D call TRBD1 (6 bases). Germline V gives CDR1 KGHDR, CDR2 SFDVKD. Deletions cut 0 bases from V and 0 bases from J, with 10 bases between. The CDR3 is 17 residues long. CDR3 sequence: CATSDLLTGSNTGELFF. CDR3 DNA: TGTGCCACCAGTGATTTGTTGACAGGATCGAACACCGGGGAGCTGTTTTTT.

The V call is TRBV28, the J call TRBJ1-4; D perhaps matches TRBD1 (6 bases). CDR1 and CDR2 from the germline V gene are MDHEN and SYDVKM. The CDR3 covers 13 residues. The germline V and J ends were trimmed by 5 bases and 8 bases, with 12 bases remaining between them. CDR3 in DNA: TGTGCCAGCAGTCTAACAGGGTGGGAAAAACTGTTTTTT. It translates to CASSLTGWEKLFF. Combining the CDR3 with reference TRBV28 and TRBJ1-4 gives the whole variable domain DVKVTQSSRYLVKRTGEKVFLECVQDMDHENMFWYRQDPGLGLRLIYFSYDVKMKEKGDIPEGYSVSREKKERFSLILESASTNQTSMYLCASSLTGWEKLFFGSGTQLSVL.

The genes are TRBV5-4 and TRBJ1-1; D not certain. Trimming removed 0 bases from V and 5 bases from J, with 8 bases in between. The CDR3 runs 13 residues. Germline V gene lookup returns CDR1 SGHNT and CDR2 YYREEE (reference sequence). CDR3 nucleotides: TGTGCCAGCAGCTTGGGGCAATGGACTGAAGCTTTCTTT. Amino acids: CASSLGQWTEAFF.

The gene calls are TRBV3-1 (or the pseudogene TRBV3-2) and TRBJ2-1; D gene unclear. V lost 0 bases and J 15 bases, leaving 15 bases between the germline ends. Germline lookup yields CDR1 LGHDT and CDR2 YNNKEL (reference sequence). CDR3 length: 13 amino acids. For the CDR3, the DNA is TGTGCCAGCAGCCAAGATCTGGGGTCTCGGCGGTTCTTC. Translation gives CASSQDLGSRRFF.

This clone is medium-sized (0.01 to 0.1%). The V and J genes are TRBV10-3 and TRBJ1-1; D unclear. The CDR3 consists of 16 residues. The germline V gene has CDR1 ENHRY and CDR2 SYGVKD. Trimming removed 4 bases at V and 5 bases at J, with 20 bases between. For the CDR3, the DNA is TGTGCCATCAGTGGCTCGGACGCAGGCGGTGGGACTGAAGCTTTCTTT. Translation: CAISGSDAGGGTEAFF.

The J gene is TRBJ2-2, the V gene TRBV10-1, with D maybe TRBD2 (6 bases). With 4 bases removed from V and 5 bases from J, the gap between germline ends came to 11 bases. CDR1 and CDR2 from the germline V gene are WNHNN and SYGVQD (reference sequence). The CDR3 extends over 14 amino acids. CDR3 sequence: CASSVGGRTGELFF. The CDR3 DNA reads TGCGCCAGCAGTGTCGGAGGGAGAACCGGGGAGCTGTTTTTT.

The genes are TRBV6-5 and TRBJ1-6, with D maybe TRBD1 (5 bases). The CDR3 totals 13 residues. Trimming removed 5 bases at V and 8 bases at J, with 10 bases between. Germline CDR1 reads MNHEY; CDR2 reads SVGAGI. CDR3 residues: CASSRDHDSPLHF. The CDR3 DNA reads TGTGCCAGCAGTCGGGACCACGATTCACCCCTCCACTTT.

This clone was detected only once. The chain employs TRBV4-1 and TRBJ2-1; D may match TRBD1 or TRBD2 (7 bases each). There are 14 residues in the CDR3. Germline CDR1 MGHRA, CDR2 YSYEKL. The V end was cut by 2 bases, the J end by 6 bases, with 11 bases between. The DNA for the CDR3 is TGCGCCAGCAGCCAACCAGGGGGGGGCAATGAGCAGTTCTTC. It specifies CASSQPGGGNEQFF.

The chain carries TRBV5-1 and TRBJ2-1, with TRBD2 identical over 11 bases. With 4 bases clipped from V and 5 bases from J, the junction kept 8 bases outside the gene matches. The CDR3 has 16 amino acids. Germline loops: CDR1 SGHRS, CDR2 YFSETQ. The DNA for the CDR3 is TGCGCCAGCAGCCTGATTCCGGGACTAGCGGACAATGAGCAGTTCTTC. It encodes CASSLIPGLADNEQFF.

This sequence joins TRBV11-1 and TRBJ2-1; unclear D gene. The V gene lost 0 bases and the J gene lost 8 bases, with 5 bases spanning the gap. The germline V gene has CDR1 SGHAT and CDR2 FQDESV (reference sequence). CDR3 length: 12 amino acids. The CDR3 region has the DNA TGTGCCAGCAGCTTAGCTAGCCATGAGCAGTTCTTC. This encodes CASSLASHEQFF.

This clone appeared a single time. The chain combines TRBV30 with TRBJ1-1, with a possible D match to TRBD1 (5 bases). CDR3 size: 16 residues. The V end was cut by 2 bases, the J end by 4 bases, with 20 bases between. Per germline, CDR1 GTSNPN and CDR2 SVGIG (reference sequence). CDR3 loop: CAWSKSGPFGSTEAFF. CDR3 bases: TGTGCCTGGAGTAAATCGGGACCTTTCGGCAGCACTGAAGCTTTCTTT.

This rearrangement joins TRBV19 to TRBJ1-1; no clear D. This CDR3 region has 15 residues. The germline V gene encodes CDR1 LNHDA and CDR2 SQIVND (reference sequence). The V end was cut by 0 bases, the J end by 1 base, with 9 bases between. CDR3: CASSIDRAQNTEAFF. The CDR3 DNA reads TGTGCCAGTAGTATAGATCGAGCACAGAACACTGAAGCTTTCTTT.

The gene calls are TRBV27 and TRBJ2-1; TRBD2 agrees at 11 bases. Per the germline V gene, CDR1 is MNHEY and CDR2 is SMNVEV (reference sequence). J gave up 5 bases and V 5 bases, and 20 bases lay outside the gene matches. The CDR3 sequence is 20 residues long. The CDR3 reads CASSPSPASGGLLEDNEQFF. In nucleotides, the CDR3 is TGTGCCAGCAGTCCCTCCCCGGCTAGCGGGGGGCTATTAGAGGACAATGAGCAGTTCTTC.

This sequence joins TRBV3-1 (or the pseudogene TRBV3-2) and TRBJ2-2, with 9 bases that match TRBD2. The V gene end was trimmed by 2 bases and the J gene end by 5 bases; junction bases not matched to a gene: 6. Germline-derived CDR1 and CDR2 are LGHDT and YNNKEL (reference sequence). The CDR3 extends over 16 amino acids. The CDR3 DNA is TGTGCCAGCAGCCAACCTCAAGCGGGGGGTACCGGGGAGCTGTTTTTT. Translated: CASSQPQAGGTGELFF.

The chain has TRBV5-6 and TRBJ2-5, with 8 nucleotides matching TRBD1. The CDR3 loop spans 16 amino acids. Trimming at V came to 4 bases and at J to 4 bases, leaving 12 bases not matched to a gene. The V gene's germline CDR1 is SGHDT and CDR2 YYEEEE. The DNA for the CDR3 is TGTGCCAGCAGCATGCAGGGGGCCCTATTGCGAGAGACCCAGTACTTC. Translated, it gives CASSMQGALLRETQYF.

The chain's CDR3 is CASSRDRVDEQYF. CDR3 nucleotides: TGTGCCAGCAGCCGGGACAGGGTGGACGAGCAGTACTTC. The J gene is TRBJ2-7, the V gene TRBV7-8; 9 bases line up with TRBD1. CDR1 is SGHVS and CDR2 is FQNEAQ in the germline V gene. V was clipped by 5 bases and J by 5 bases; unmatched bases: 4. The length of the CDR3 is 13 residues.

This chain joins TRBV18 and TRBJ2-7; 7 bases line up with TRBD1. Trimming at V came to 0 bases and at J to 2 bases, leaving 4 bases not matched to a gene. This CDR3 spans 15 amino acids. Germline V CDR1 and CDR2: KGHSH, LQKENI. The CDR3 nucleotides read TGTGCCAGCTCACCACCGTGGACAGGAACCTACGAGCAGTACTTC. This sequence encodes CASSPPWTGTYEQYF.

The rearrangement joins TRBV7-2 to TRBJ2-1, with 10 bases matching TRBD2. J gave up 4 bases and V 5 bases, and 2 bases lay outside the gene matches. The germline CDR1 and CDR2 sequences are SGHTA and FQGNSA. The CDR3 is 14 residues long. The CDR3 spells CASSPTSGYNEQFF. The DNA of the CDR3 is TGTGCCAGCAGCCCGACTAGCGGGTACAATGAGCAGTTCTTC.